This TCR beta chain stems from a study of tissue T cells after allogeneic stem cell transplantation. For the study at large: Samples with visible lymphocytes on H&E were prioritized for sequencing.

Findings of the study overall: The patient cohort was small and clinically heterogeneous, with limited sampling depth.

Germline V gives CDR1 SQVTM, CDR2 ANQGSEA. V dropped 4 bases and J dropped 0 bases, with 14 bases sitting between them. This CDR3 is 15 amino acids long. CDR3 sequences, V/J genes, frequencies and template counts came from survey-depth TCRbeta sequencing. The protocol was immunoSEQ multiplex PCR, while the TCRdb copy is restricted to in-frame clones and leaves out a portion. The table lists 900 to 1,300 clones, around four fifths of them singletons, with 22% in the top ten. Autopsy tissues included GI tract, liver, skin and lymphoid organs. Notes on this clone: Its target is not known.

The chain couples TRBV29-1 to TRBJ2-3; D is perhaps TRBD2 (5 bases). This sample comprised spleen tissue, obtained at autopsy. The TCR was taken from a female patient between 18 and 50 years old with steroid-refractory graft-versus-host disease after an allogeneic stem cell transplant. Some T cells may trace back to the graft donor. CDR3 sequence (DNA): TGCAGCGTTGTTCGGCTAGCACTTAGCACAGATACGCAGTATTTT. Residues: CSVVRLALSTDTQYF.